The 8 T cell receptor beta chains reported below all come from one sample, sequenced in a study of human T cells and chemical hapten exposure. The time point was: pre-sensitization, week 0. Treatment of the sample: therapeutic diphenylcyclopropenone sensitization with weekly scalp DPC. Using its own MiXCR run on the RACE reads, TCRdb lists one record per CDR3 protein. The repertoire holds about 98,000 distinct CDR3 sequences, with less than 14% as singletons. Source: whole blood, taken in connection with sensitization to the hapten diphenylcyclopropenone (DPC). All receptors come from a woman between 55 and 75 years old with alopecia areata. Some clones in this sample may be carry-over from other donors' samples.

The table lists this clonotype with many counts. As DNA, the CDR3 is TGCAGTGCTGACCCCCCAATCGGGGGGGGCCAGTCCCAGTACTTC. Translated: CSADPPIGGGQSQYF. The chain carries TRBV20-1 and TRBJ2-5; 8 bases fit TRBD2. This CDR3 has 15 amino acids. J lost 9 bases, V lost 5 bases, and 17 bases had no gene match. Germline assignment: CDR1 DFQATT and CDR2 SNEGSKA (reference sequence).

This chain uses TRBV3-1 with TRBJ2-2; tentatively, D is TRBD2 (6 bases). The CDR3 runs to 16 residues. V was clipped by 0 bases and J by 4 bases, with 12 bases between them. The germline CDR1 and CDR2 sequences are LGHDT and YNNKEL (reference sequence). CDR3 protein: CASSQDAGRSTGELFF. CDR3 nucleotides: TGTGCCAGCAGCCAAGATGCGGGGCGATCCACCGGGGAGCTGTTTTTT.

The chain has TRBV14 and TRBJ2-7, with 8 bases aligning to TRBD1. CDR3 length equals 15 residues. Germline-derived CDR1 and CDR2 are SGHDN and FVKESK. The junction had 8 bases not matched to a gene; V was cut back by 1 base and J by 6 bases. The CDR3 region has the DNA TGTGCCAGCAGCCAAGGCTCAGGACAGGGTCGCGAGCAGTACTTC. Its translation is CASSQGSGQGREQYF.

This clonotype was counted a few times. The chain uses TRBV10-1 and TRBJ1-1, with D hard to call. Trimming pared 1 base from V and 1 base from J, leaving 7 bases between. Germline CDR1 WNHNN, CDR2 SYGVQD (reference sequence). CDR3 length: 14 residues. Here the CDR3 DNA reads TGCGCCAGCAGTGAGTTCTCTGCGAACACTGAAGCTTTCTTT. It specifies CASSEFSANTEAFF.

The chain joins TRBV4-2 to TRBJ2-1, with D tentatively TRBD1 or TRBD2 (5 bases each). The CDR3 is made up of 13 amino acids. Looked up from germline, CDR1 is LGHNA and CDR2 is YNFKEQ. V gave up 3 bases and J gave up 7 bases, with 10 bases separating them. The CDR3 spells CASSQGRGNEQFF. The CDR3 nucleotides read TGTGCCAGCAGCCAGGGGCGAGGGAATGAGCAGTTCTTC.

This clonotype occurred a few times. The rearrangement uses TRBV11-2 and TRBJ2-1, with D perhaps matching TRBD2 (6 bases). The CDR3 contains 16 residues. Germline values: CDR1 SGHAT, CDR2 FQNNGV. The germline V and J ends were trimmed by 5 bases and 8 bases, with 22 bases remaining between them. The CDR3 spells CASSPETRANFYEQFF. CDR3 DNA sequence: TGTGCCAGCAGCCCTGAGACTAGGGCGAATTTCTATGAGCAGTTCTTC.

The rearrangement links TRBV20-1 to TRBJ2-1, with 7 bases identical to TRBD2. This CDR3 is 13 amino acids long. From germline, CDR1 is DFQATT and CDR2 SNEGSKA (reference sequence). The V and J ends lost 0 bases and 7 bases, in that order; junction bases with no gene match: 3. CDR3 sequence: CSARDGGVNEQFF. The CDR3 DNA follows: TGCAGTGCTAGAGATGGGGGGGTTAATGAGCAGTTCTTC.

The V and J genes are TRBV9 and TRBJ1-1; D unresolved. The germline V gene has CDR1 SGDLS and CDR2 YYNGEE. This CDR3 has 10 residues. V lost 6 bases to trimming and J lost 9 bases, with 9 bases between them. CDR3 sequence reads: CASKEPKAFF. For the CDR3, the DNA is TGTGCCAGCAAAGAACCGAAAGCTTTCTTT.